Ten or more counts support the clone carrying this T cell receptor (beta chain). Its antigen remains unknown. As to time point: newly diagnosed GD, antithyroid drugs for less than 3 months. RNA extracted from PBMCs served as the sequencing template. Patients with Graves' disease were diagnosed by American Thyroid Association guidelines. Researchers made TCR beta libraries by using iRepertoire HTBI primers and running Arm-PCR on CDR3 regions. TCRdb redid the calling of the multiplex PCR reads with MiXCR, one entry per CDR3 protein. This table holds approximately 560,000 distinct CDR3 sequences, about 15% found once. Trimming at V came to 0 bases and at J to 2 bases, leaving 3 bases not matched to a gene. Per the germline V gene, CDR1 is KGHSH and CDR2 is LQKENI. The length of the CDR3 is 15 residues. This sample is drawn from a study of regulatory T cells in long-lasting Graves disease. The study's findings and limits: Gene preferences differed: TRBV28, TRBJ1-2, TRBJ2-5 in persistent cases.

The sample also formed part of further work on T cells in Graves' hyperthyroidism and ophthalmopathy.

Sequencing was performed on peripheral blood mononuclear cells (PBMCs), taken at new diagnosis, from a patient treated with antithyroid drugs. The clonotype originates from a man aged 18 to 35 with Graves disease. The chain couples TRBV18 to TRBJ1-2, with 7 bases fitting TRBD1. CDR3 region: CASSPPGQSNYGYTF. Here the CDR3 DNA reads TGTGCCAGCTCACCACCGGGACAGTCCAACTATGGCTACACCTTC.